This T cell receptor (beta chain) was sequenced in a study of shared clonotypes between healthy human individuals. Naive-designated CD8 cells lacked CD45RO, were positively enriched for CCR7, and omitted terminally differentiated effector memory CD45RA+ cells. Germline-derived CDR1 and CDR2 are LNHDA and SQIVND (reference sequence). The length of the CDR3 is 13 residues. Trimming took 3 bases from V and 9 from J, leaving 15 bases between them. Profiled with immunoSEQ multiplex PCR; TCRdb holds only in-frame clones, not every one. Of about 2.1 million clones listed, around 95% are singletons. The sequenced material came from naive CD8+ T cells from PBMCs. The clonotype originates from a man between 18 and 29 years old in good health. Some clones in this sample may be carry-over from other donors' samples. This rearrangement joins TRBV19 to TRBJ2-7; the D call may be TRBD1 or TRBD2 (5 bases each). For the CDR3, the DNA is TGTGCCAGTAGTATTCAGGGTGTCCGGGGGCAGTACTTC. This sequence encodes CASSIQGVRGQYF.